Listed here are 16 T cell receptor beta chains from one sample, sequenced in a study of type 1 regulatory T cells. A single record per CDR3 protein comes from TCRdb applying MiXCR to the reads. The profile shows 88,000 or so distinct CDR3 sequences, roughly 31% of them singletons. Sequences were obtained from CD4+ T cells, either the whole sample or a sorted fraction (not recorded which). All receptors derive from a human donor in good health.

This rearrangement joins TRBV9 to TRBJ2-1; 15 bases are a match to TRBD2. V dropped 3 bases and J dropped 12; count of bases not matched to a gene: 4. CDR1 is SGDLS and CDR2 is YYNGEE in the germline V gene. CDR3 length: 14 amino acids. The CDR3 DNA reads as TGTGCCAGCAGCGGGACTAGCGGGAGGGCCGGGCAGTTCTTC. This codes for CASSGTSGRAGQFF.

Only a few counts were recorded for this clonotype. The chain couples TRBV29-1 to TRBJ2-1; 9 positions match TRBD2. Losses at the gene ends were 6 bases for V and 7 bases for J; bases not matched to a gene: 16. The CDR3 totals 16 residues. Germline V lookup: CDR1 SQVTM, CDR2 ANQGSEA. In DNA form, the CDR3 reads TGCAGCGTATTCCTAGCGGGAACGTCCATACGGAATGAGCAGTTCTTC. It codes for CSVFLAGTSIRNEQFF.

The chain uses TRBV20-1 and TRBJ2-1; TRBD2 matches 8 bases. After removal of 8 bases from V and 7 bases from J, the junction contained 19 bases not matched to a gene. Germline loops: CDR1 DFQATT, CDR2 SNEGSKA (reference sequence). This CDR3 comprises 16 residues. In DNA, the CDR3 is TGCAGTACGGAAGGGCTCGAGCGGGAGCTCGGTAATGAGCAGTTCTTC. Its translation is CSTEGLERELGNEQFF.

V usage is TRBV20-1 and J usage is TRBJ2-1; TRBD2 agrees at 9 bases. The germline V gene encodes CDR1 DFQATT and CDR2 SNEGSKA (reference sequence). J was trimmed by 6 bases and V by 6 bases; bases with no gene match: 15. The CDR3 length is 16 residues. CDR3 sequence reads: CSAPSGGTRVINEQFF. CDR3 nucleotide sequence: TGCAGTGCCCCAAGCGGGGGGACTAGGGTCATCAATGAGCAGTTCTTC.

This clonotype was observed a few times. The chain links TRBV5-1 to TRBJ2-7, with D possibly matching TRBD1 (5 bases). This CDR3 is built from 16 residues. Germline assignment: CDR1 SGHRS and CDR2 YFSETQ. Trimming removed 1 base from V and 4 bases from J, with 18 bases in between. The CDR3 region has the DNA TGCGCCAGCAGCTTGACCGCGTCACAGGTGGCATACGAGCAGTACTTC. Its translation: CASSLTASQVAYEQYF. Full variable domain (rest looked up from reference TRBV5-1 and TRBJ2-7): KAGVTQTPRYLIKTRGQQVTLSCSPISGHRSVSWYQQTPGQGLQFLFEYFSETQRNKGNFPGRFSGRQFSNSRSEMNVSTLELGDSALYLCASSLTASQVAYEQYFGPGTRLTVT.

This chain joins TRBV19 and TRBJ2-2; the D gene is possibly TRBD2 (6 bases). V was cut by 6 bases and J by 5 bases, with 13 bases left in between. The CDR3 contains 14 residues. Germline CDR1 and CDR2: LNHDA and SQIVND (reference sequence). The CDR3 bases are TGTGCCAGTAGAGACAGAGGGAGGACCGGGGAGCTGTTTTTT. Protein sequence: CASRDRGRTGELFF.

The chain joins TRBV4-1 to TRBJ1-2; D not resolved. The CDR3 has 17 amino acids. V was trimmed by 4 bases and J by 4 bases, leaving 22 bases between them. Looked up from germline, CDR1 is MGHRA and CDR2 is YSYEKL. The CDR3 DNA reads TGCGCCAGCAGCCTACCCGATGATGGGGTTGCAACCTATGGCTACACCTTC. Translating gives CASSLPDDGVATYGYTF.

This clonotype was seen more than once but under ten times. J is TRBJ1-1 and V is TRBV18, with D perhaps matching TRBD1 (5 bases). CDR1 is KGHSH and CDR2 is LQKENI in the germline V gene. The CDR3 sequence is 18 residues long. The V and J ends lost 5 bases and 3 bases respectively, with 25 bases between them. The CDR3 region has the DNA TGTGCCAGCTCAGAACTACCGGGACCAAGAATGGGGGACACTGAAGCTTTCTTT. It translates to CASSELPGPRMGDTEAFF.

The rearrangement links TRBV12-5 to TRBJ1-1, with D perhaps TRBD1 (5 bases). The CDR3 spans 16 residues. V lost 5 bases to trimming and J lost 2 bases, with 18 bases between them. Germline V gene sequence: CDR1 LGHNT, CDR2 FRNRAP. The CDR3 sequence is CASGPSPGRTNTEAFF. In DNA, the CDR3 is TGTGCTAGTGGTCCATCCCCGGGACGCACAAACACTGAAGCTTTCTTT.

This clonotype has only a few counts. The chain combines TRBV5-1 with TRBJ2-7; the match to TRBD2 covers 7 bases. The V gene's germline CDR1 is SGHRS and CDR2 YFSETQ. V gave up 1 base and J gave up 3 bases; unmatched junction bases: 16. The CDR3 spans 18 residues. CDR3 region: CASSLNPPRAGADYEQYF. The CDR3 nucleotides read TGCGCCAGCAGCTTGAACCCGCCGAGGGCGGGAGCAGACTACGAGCAGTACTTC. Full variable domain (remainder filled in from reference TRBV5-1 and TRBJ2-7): KAGVTQTPRYLIKTRGQQVTLSCSPISGHRSVSWYQQTPGQGLQFLFEYFSETQRNKGNFPGRFSGRQFSNSRSEMNVSTLELGDSALYLCASSLNPPRAGADYEQYFGPGTRLTVT.

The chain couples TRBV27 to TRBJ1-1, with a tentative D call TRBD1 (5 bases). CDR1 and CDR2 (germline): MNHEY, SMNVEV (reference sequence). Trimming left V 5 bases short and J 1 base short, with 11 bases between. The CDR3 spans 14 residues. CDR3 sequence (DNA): TGTGCCAGCAGTCGGGGACCGACGAACACTGAAGCTTTCTTT. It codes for CASSRGPTNTEAFF.

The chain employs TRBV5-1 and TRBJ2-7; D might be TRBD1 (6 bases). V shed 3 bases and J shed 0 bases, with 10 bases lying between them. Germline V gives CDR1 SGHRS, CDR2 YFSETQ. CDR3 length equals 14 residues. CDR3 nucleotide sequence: TGCGCCAGCAGCTCAGGGGTGAGCTCCTACGAGCAGTACTTC. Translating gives CASSSGVSSYEQYF.

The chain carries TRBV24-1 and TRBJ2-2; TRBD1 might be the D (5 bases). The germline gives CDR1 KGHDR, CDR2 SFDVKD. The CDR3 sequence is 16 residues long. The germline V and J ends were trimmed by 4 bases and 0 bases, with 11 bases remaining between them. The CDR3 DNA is TGTGCCACCAGTGAGGCTGGGGCCGCGAACACCGGGGAGCTGTTTTTT. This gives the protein CATSEAGAANTGELFF.

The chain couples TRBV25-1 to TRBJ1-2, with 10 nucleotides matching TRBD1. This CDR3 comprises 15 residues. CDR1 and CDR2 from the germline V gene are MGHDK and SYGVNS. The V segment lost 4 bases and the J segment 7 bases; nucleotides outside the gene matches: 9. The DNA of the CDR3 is TGTGCCAGCAGTGCTCCCGGGACAGGGGTTGGTGGCTACACCTTC. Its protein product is CASSAPGTGVGGYTF.

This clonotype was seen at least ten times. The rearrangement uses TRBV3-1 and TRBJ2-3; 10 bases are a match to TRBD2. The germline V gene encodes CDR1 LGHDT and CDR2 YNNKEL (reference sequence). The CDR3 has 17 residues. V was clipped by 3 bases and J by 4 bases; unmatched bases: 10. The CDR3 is CASSHQIAGGGPDTQYF. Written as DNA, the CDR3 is TGTGCCAGCAGCCACCAGATAGCGGGAGGCGGGCCAGATACGCAGTATTTT.

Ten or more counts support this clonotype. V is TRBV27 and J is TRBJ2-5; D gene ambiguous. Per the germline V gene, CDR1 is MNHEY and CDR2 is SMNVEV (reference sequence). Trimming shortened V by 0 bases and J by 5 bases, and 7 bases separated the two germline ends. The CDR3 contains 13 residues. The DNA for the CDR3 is TGTGCCAGCAGTTTATCTTTAAGGGAGACCCAGTACTTC. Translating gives CASSLSLRETQYF.